This T cell receptor beta chain was sequenced for a study of shared clonotypes between healthy human individuals. Looking at the study overall: A donor's plate count was three for CD4 naive and three for CD4 memory; CD8 naive had two and CD8 memory one.

Here immunoSEQ multiplex PCR was the method, and the copy in TCRdb shows in-frame clones only, minus some. The repertoire holds roughly 2 million clones, 85% to 95% seen once, with 0.1% to 0.15% in the top ten. The donors, all of them Caucasian adults, lived in Nashville, Tennessee. There are 15 residues in the CDR3. Germline V gene sequence: CDR1 GTSNPN, CDR2 SVGIG (reference sequence). V was trimmed by 5 bases and J by 8 bases, leaving 21 bases between them. The TCR sequence derives from a man in his late teens or twenties in good health. What was sequenced was naive CD4+ T cells sorted from blood. Subset denoted: CD45RA+ positively selected. The rearrangement links TRBV30 to TRBJ1-4; a possible D gene is TRBD1 (5 bases). CDR3 sequence reads: CAWAQNTGRGEKLFF. CDR3 nucleotides: TGTGCCTGGGCCCAGAACACGGGACGTGGGGAAAAACTGTTTTTT.